A single sample is the source of the 30 T cell receptor beta chains below, sequenced in a study of blood T cell repertoires in COVID-19. Repertoires were generated with immunoSEQ multiplex PCR, while TCRdb's copy carries only in-frame clones and drops some. The sample lists 250,000 to 350,000 clones; roughly 87% were seen once. Sample: peripheral blood. The receptors come from a man between 18 and 35 years old with active or convalescent COVID-19.

J is TRBJ1-2 and V is TRBV5-1; D is ambiguous. The CDR3 runs 13 residues. CDR1 is SGHRS and CDR2 is YFSETQ in the germline V gene. Between the trimmed V and J ends, which lost 4 bases and 0 bases, there was a span of 7 bases. The CDR3 nucleotides are TGCGCCAGCAGCACTGCCGCTAACTATGGCTACACCTTC. Protein: CASSTAANYGYTF.

V usage is TRBV3-1 (or the pseudogene TRBV3-2) and J usage is TRBJ1-6; 10 nucleotides line up with TRBD1. J gave up 3 bases and V 4 bases, and 0 bases lay outside the gene matches. The length of the CDR3 is 15 residues. Germline V gene sequence: CDR1 LGHDT, CDR2 YNNKEL (reference sequence). This CDR3 reads CASSRTGGYNSPLHF. The CDR3 DNA sequence: TGTGCCAGCAGCCGGACAGGGGGCTATAATTCACCCCTCCACTTT.

In regard to this clone: The sample carries other DNA sequences with the same CDR3. The rearrangement uses TRBV4-1 and TRBJ2-7; TRBD2 is a possible D gene (6 bases). This CDR3 is 14 amino acids long. The germline V and J ends were trimmed by 0 bases and 1 base, with 7 bases remaining between them. From germline, CDR1 is MGHRA and CDR2 YSYEKL. CDR3 loop: CASSQERGSYEQYF. The CDR3 DNA reads TGCGCCAGCAGCCAAGAGCGGGGTTCCTACGAGCAGTACTTC.

As regards this clone: This CDR3 is also generated by other DNA sequences in the sample. The gene calls are TRBV7-7 and TRBJ2-4; 11 nucleotides match TRBD2. Unmatched junction bases numbered 11, after V lost 10 bases and J lost 6 bases. Germline values: CDR1 SSHAT, CDR2 FNYEAQ (reference sequence). This CDR3 spans 15 amino acids. The CDR3 DNA sequence: TGTGCCACCTTGGTGGGACTAGCGGTGGGAAACATTCAGTACTTC. Residues: CATLVGLAVGNIQYF. Supplemented by reference TRBV7-7 and TRBJ2-4, the full variable domain reads GAGVSQSPRYKVTKRGQDVTLRCDPISSHATLYWYQQALGQGPEFLTYFNYEAQPDKSGLPSDRFSAERPEGSISTLTIQRTEQRDSAMYRCATLVGLAVGNIQYFGAGTRLSVL.

This clone came up many times. The rearrangement joins TRBV9 to TRBJ2-1; D is perhaps TRBD2 (5 bases). Germline V gene data show CDR1 as SGDLS and CDR2 as YYNGEE. CDR3 length: 18 residues. Trimming left V 4 bases short and J 8 bases short, with 28 bases between. For the CDR3, the DNA is TGTGCCAGCAGCCCCCCGTCCGGACTGTCGATGAAGCTCGATGAGCAGTTCTTC. The encoded protein is CASSPPSGLSMKLDEQFF.

The chain employs TRBV6-5 and TRBJ1-1; a weak D match, TRBD1 (6 bases). The CDR3 runs to 12 residues. V dropped 6 bases and J dropped 6 bases, with 11 bases sitting between them. CDR1 and CDR2 from the germline V gene are MNHEY and SVGAGI. CDR3 coding DNA: TGTGCCAGCAGACGCTCAGGGGCTGAAGCTTTCTTT. It codes for CASRRSGAEAFF.

The rearrangement links TRBV9 to TRBJ2-1, with 10 bases fitting TRBD2. The CDR3 spans 14 residues. J gave up 10 bases and V 2 bases, and 6 bases lay outside the gene matches. CDR1 SGDLS and CDR2 YYNGEE come from the germline V gene. In DNA, the CDR3 is TGTGCCAGCAGCGTTTCTAGCGGGGGAGAGGAGCAGTTCTTC. This sequence encodes CASSVSSGGEEQFF.

This rearrangement joins TRBV6-1 to TRBJ2-4; D possibly corresponds to TRBD2 (6 bases). This CDR3 is 20 amino acids long. V was cut by 0 bases and J by 0 bases, with 21 bases left in between. The germline CDR1 and CDR2 sequences are MNHNS and SASEGT. CDR3 sequence: CASSEASILRGSLAKNIQYF. The CDR3 region has the DNA TGTGCCAGCAGTGAAGCGTCCATCCTTCGGGGGAGTCTAGCCAAAAACATTCAGTACTTC.

The rearrangement joins TRBV3-1 (or the pseudogene TRBV3-2) to TRBJ2-3, with TRBD1 matching 10 bases. CDR1 is LGHDT, CDR2 YNNKEL, per germline (reference sequence). With 1 base clipped from V and 1 base from J, the junction kept 5 bases outside the gene matches. CDR3 length equals 17 residues. CDR3 region: CASSQGGDRGRTDTQYF. In nucleotides, the CDR3 is TGTGCCAGCAGCCAAGGGGGGGACAGGGGCCGCACAGATACGCAGTATTTT.

This chain joins TRBV11-3 and TRBJ2-5; TRBD2 matches at 12 bases. Unmatched junction bases numbered 7, after V lost 1 base and J lost 4 bases. The CDR3 covers 17 residues. CDR1 is SGHNT, CDR2 YENEEA, per germline. CDR3 DNA sequence: TGTGCCAGCAGCTTAGTGTCTAGCGGGGGGGCCGGAGAGACCCAGTACTTC. Encoded protein: CASSLVSSGGAGETQYF.

The chain uses TRBV14 and TRBJ1-2; D remains ambiguous. CDR1 and CDR2 from the germline V gene are SGHDN and FVKESK. The CDR3 is made up of 16 amino acids. Trimming removed 3 bases from V and 5 bases from J, with 19 bases in between. The CDR3 nucleotides read TGTGCCAGCAGCCACGCCGGGGTTCGGCTAGGATATGGCTACACCTTC. Translating it yields CASSHAGVRLGYGYTF.

The chain combines TRBV2 with TRBJ1-6, with D uncertain. The V and J ends lost 7 bases and 0 bases respectively, with 7 bases between them. This CDR3 contains 14 residues. Looked up from germline, CDR1 is SNHLY and CDR2 is FYNNEI. The CDR3 bases are TGTGCCAGCACAGCGAGCTCCTATAATTCACCCCTCCACTTT. Translating gives CASTASSYNSPLHF.

V gene TRBV19 combines with J gene TRBJ1-2, with 7 positions matching TRBD1. V lost 3 bases and J lost 5; bases outside the gene matches: 9. Germline V lookup: CDR1 LNHDA, CDR2 SQIVND (reference sequence). The CDR3 loop spans 15 amino acids. The DNA for the CDR3 is TGTGCCAGTAGTATTCGACAGGGAGGCCGGTATGGCTACACCTTC. Amino acids: CASSIRQGGRYGYTF.

CDR3 coding DNA: TGCGCCAGCAGCTTGGCCGGACAGGGTACTTATGGCTACACCTTC. It translates to CASSLAGQGTYGYTF. V gene TRBV5-1 combines with J gene TRBJ1-2, with 8 bases aligning to TRBD1. The CDR3 is made up of 15 amino acids. The V gene's germline CDR1 is SGHRS and CDR2 YFSETQ. The V and J ends lost 0 bases and 5 bases, in that order; junction bases with no gene match: 6.

This clone was counted once. The chain joins TRBV5-6 to TRBJ1-2, with D possibly TRBD1 on 6 matching bases. Per the germline V gene, CDR1 is SGHDT and CDR2 is YYEEEE. Trimming removed 4 bases from V and 1 base from J, with 17 bases in between. This CDR3 region has 16 residues. The CDR3: CASSLSRTAVNYGYTF. The CDR3 DNA reads TGTGCCAGCAGCCTCTCCCGGACAGCCGTTAACTATGGCTACACCTTC.

This clone was recorded a few times. V usage is TRBV14 and J usage is TRBJ2-7, with 7 positions matching TRBD1. CDR1 and CDR2 from the germline V gene are SGHDN and FVKESK. This CDR3 region has 14 residues. The V segment lost 2 bases and the J segment 2 bases; nucleotides outside the gene matches: 3. The chain's CDR3 is CASSQFGTAYEQYF. CDR3 in DNA: TGTGCCAGCAGCCAATTTGGGACAGCCTACGAGCAGTACTTC. Together with reference TRBV14 and TRBJ2-7, the CDR3 gives the full variable domain: EAGVTQFPSHSVIEKGQTVTLRCDPISGHDNLYWYRRVMGKEIKFLLHFVKESKQDESGMPNNRFLAERTGGTYSTLKVQPAELEDSGVYFCASSQFGTAYEQYFGPGTRLTVT.

This clone has just one count. This rearrangement joins TRBV9 to TRBJ2-7, with 7 nucleotides matching TRBD2. CDR3 length equals 15 residues. Looked up from germline, CDR1 is SGDLS and CDR2 is YYNGEE. Losses at the gene ends were 4 bases for V and 2 bases for J; bases not matched to a gene: 9. Written as DNA, the CDR3 is TGTGCCAGCAGCCCAGGAGCGGGGTTAACCTACGAGCAGTACTTC. It codes for CASSPGAGLTYEQYF. Full variable domain (missing parts from reference TRBV9 and TRBJ2-7): DSGVTQTPKHLITATGQRVTLRCSPRSGDLSVYWYQQSLDQGLQFLIQYYNGEERAKGNILERFSAQQFPDLHSELNLSSLELGDSALYFCASSPGAGLTYEQYFGPGTRLTVT.

The chain is built from TRBV3-1 (or the pseudogene TRBV3-2) and TRBJ1-2, with a weak D call TRBD1 (6 bases). This CDR3 has 11 amino acids. Trimming took off 8 bases at V and 4 bases at J, with 8 bases between the two ends. Germline loops: CDR1 LGHDT, CDR2 YNNKEL (reference sequence). CDR3 loop: CASGQTYGYTF. The CDR3 DNA is TGTGCCAGCGGACAGACCTATGGCTACACCTTC.

This clone was seen once. The chain combines TRBV6-1 with TRBJ2-5, with D unclear. The CDR3 consists of 14 residues. Trimming removed 3 bases from V and 5 bases from J, with 13 bases in between. Germline V gene sequence: CDR1 MNHNS, CDR2 SASEGT. CDR3 sequence: CASSDLSPGETQYF. As DNA, the CDR3 is TGTGCCAGCAGTGATTTAAGTCCCGGGGAGACCCAGTACTTC.

The chain is built from TRBV6-5 and TRBJ2-7; D gene unclear. Germline assignment: CDR1 MNHEY and CDR2 SVGAGI. V was trimmed by 10 bases and J by 3 bases, leaving 16 bases between them. CDR3 length: 13 residues. The CDR3 reads CATNRPPRYEQYF. CDR3 sequence (DNA): TGTGCCACCAACAGACCCCCTCGCTACGAGCAGTACTTC.

This chain joins TRBV7-6 and TRBJ2-3, with 10 bases that match TRBD2. The J segment lost 3 bases and the V segment lost 1 base, leaving 7 bases of the junction unmatched. Germline CDR1 reads SGHVS; CDR2 reads FNYEAQ. CDR3 size: 17 residues. CDR3 nucleotides: TGTGCCAGCAGCTTAGAGTCTAGCGGGGGAGGAACAGATACGCAGTATTTT. This codes for CASSLESSGGGTDTQYF.

The rearrangement links TRBV6-5 to TRBJ1-5, with 8 bases lining up with TRBD1. The germline CDR1 and CDR2 sequences are MNHEY and SVGAGI. J lost 4 bases, V lost 4 bases, and 3 bases had no gene match. The CDR3 covers 14 residues. CDR3 bases: TGTGCCAGCAGTTTTAGACAGGGGAATCAGCCCCAGCATTTT. Protein: CASSFRQGNQPQHF.

This rearrangement joins TRBV9 to TRBJ1-3; a possible D gene is TRBD1 (5 bases). The CDR3 has 12 residues. Germline lookup yields CDR1 SGDLS and CDR2 YYNGEE. Trimming shortened V by 7 bases and J by 3 bases, and 8 bases separated the two germline ends. The CDR3 DNA reads TGTGCCAGCTCGGGGGTTGGAAACACCATATATTTT. Encoded protein: CASSGVGNTIYF.

The chain has TRBV13 and TRBJ2-1; TRBD2 matches 9 bases. V shed 5 bases and J 5 bases; nucleotides not matched to a gene: 7. CDR1 and CDR2 (germline): PRHDT, FYEKMQ (reference sequence). The CDR3 covers 15 residues. For the CDR3, the DNA is TGTGCCAGCAGCCTAAGACTAGCGGTGAACAATGAGCAGTTCTTC. It specifies CASSLRLAVNNEQFF.

The chain couples TRBV5-4 to TRBJ2-3; 7 bases are shared with TRBD1. The length of the CDR3 is 14 residues. Per germline, CDR1 SGHNT and CDR2 YYREEE (reference sequence). J gave up 4 bases and V 6 bases, and 8 bases lay outside the gene matches. The CDR3 loop is CASNDYRGSDTQYF. The CDR3 DNA sequence: TGTGCCAGCAATGACTACAGGGGATCAGATACGCAGTATTTT. Combining the CDR3 with reference TRBV5-4 and TRBJ2-3 gives the whole variable domain ETGVTQSPTHLIKTRGQQVTLRCSSQSGHNTVSWYQQALGQGPQFIFQYYREEENGRGNFPPRFSGLQFPNYSSELNVNALELDDSALYLCASNDYRGSDTQYFGPGTRLTVL.

The DNA for the CDR3 is TGTGCCAGCAGTGAATCCATTTATGCAGGGGGCACTGAAGCTTTCTTT. Amino acid sequence: CASSESIYAGGTEAFF. The chain couples TRBV6-1 to TRBJ1-1; TRBD1 agrees at 7 bases. This CDR3 is built from 16 residues. Trimming cost V 2 bases and J 4 bases; bases outside gene matches: 10. The germline V gene has CDR1 MNHNS and CDR2 SASEGT.

The chain is built from TRBV4-1 and TRBJ1-2, with D possibly TRBD1 on 5 matching bases. Germline CDR1 is MGHRA and CDR2 is YSYEKL. This CDR3 has 16 residues. Deletions cut 1 base from V and 3 bases from J, with 15 bases between. The DNA of the CDR3 is TGCGCCAGCAGCCAAGTTGCAGGGTCGGATTACTATGGCTACACCTTC. Its translation: CASSQVAGSDYYGYTF.

The CDR3 reads CASSLGSGQNSNQPQHF. DNA of the CDR3: TGTGCCAGCAGCTTAGGGTCCGGACAGAATAGCAATCAGCCCCAGCATTTT. The rearrangement joins TRBV11-2 to TRBJ1-5, with TRBD1 as a possible D gene (6 bases). With 1 base removed from V and 0 bases from J, the gap between germline ends came to 13 bases. The CDR3 has 17 residues. Per the germline V gene, CDR1 is SGHAT and CDR2 is FQNNGV.

This chain uses TRBV2 with TRBJ2-4; 7 nucleotides agree with TRBD1. V lost 6 bases, J lost 0 bases, and 2 bases stayed unmatched. Germline V lookup: CDR1 SNHLY, CDR2 FYNNEI. The CDR3 has 14 amino acids. For the CDR3, the DNA is TGTGCCAGCAGGGACAGGTTAGCCAAAAACATTCAGTACTTC. It is translated as CASRDRLAKNIQYF.

The V gene is TRBV15, the J gene TRBJ1-4, with 9 bases aligning to TRBD1. Germline V gene data show CDR1 as LNHNV and CDR2 as YYDKDF (reference sequence). The CDR3 sequence is 16 residues long. Trimming took 4 bases from V and 5 from J; bases not matched to a gene: 8. This CDR3 reads CATSTQPGTGNEKLFF. CDR3 coding DNA: TGTGCCACCAGCACTCAACCGGGGACAGGGAATGAAAAACTGTTTTTT.